The following is a T cell receptor beta chain sequence with its context. It has no known antigen specificity. No much larger clonotype is one base removed from it; base qualities were not supplied. The time point label, read with the paper, signifies: baseline before first vaccination. Samples from vaccinated people were obtained from the UK trials COV001 and COV002, which included a single-blind randomized controlled phase 2/3 trial of AZD1222 (ChAdOx1 nCoV-19) in healthy adults. For TCRbeta chain sequencing, PBMC samples from trial participants were taken at day 0 and at day 28 after the second dose. This sample was included in a study of T cell responses to AZD1222 COVID-19 vaccine (dated by TCRdb to the early 2020s). Study-wide context: AZD1222 recipients with second doses at about 4 weeks or about 12 weeks were pooled, because spike-specific TCR depth and breadth did not differ between schedules. TCR sequencing was performed for fewer than 250 trial participants, of whom roughly 200 were given two doses of AZD1222 and around 25 were given two doses of MenACWY control vaccine. Trial participants were enrolled by age into subgroups of 18-55, 56-69 and 70-plus years, and around 150, 29 and 61 TCR-sequenced participants, respectively, were included in these subgroups.

The CDR3 regions of human TCRbeta chains were analyzed by immunosequencing. The published analysis was carried out like this. TCRs in the repertoires were compared against a reference library of SARS-CoV-2-specific TCRs that had been generated with the MIRA antigen-specificity platform. Breadth meant the fraction of unique TCRs that were SARS-CoV-2-associated, whereas depth meant the fraction of total T cells that were SARS-CoV-2-associated. Using the MIRA data, every spike-specific TCR was mapped to the spike region that the TCR reacted to and assigned to either a CD4 or a CD8 class. Log10-transformed breadth and depth values were compared by one-way ANOVA with Sidak's multiple comparisons tests. The clones in this table, taken by TCRdb from immuneACCESS, are in-frame only. Not every clone is retained; where verified, under half of the shortfall comes from an unresolved V gene, and the cause of the rest is unknown. The DNA was the basis for D and trimming; V, J and clone size are from that table. The sample includes about 160,000 clones, with approximately 91% observed a single time. Around 5.5% of the sample lies in the top ten.

Broad study findings and their caveats: The whole spike protein was spanned by vaccine-associated CD4 TCRs, and dominant responses were seen in regions 160-218 and 743-854. Because no day 14 peak-response samples were available, the repertoires could be characterized only after the peak T cell response. Conclusions about previously exposed vaccinees are limited because only 5 or 6 AZD1222 recipients were SARS-CoV-2 seropositive at baseline. Reportedly, close to half of the unique spike-specific TCRs recognized epitopes lying outside the regions that are mutated in the B.1.351 and B.1.1.7 variants. Most participants were white British and females outnumbered males, and the authors suggested that clonal diversity may have been underestimated. A significant rise in spike-specific TCR breadth and depth was observed after two AZD1222 doses relative to day 0 and relative to MenACWY recipients. The 56-69-year group was small, and its depth increase did not reach significance, likely because of low power.

From the cysteine through the phenylalanine, the CDR3 covers 15 amino acids. Only CDR3 DNA remains: 45 bases, in frame from the first base. Sequences GTSNPN (CDR1) and SVGIG (CDR2) are obtained from the germline V gene (reference sequence). V is cut by 5 bases and J by 0 bases, and the space between the germline ends is 16 bases. This material consisted of peripheral blood, taken on day 0 of AZD1222 vaccination. This TCR derives from an adult in good health. The V gene is TRBV30 and the J gene is TRBJ1-1; the D gene is not confidently resolved. For the CDR3, the sequence is CAWGPSERLNTEAFF. DNA sequence: TGTGCCTGGGGCCCCTCTGAGCGCTTGAACACTGAAGCTTTCTTT.